A selection of T cell receptor beta chains follows, all from one sample in a study of T cell responses to AZD1222 COVID-19 vaccine. Profiling relied on immunoSEQ multiplex PCR, and the TCRdb table lists in-frame clones only, not all of them. In the table there are about 180,000 clones, approximately 86% of which are singletons. Sequenced material: peripheral blood, taken on day 0 of AZD1222 vaccination. The origin of the receptors is an adult in good health. Both conserved end residues are part of each CDR3. Fields, in order: V gene, J gene, D gene, clone size, CDR3 DNA, CDR3 protein. The D gene is left open where the match is weak. Rows may omit the clone size; those that give it use once, few, many or a size class.

TRBV27	TRBJ1-1	-	-	TGTGCCAGCAGTCTAACAGGTTACATGAACACTGAAGCTTTCTTT	CASSLTGYMNTEAFF
TRBV12-3/TRBV12-4	TRBJ1-4	-	-	TGTGCCAGCAGTTTTAGAGGGAATGAAAAACTGTTTTTT	CASSFRGNEKLFF
TRBV7-3	TRBJ2-1	-	-	TGTGCCAGCAGCCTGGTCTCATACAATGAGCAGTTCTTC	CASSLVSYNEQFF
TRBV5-6	TRBJ1-5	-	-	TGTGCCAGCAGCCCCAGGGTGGGGGCGCCTGATCAGCCCCAGCATTTT	CASSPRVGAPDQPQHF
TRBV2	TRBJ2-7	TRBD2	-	TGTGCCAGCAGCGGGACTAGCGGGGGGAGATCCTACGAGCAGTACTTC	CASSGTSGGRSYEQYF
TRBV9	TRBJ2-3	-	-	TGTGCCAGCAGCGGGACCAGGGCCTCTAGCACAGATACGCAGTATTTT	CASSGTRASSTDTQYF
TRBV7-6	TRBJ2-5	TRBD2	few	TGTGCCAGCAGCCCTAATAGCGGGGGGGTTCCAGGGACCCAGTACTTC	CASSPNSGGVPGTQYF
TRBV5-1	TRBJ1-2	-	-	TGCGCCAGCAGCCCATTTGCACAGGGACGTGGCTACACCTTC	CASSPFAQGRGYTF
TRBV13	TRBJ2-7	-	-	TGTGCCAGCAGCCCTTATGAGCCGGGTACCGACGAGCAGTACTTC	CASSPYEPGTDEQYF
TRBV29-1	TRBJ2-1	-	-	TGCAGCGTTGAAGAAGGCAATGAGCAGTTCTTC	CSVEEGNEQFF
TRBV12-3/TRBV12-4	TRBJ1-2	-	-	TGTGCCAGCAGTTTGGGCAGTTTCTATGGCTACACCTTC	CASSLGSFYGYTF
TRBV5-1	TRBJ2-1	TRBD1	-	TGCGCCAGCAGCGGTGACAGGGCGAGGAATGAGCAGTTCTTC	CASSGDRARNEQFF
TRBV2	TRBJ2-3	TRBD2	-	TGTGCCAGCACCCCGGGGGGAGATACGCAGTATTTT	CASTPGGDTQYF
TRBV6-5	TRBJ1-6	-	few	TGTGCCAGCAGCCTCGGACGGGTGGGTTCACCCCTCCACTTT	CASSLGRVGSPLHF
TRBV18	TRBJ1-1	-	-	TGTGCCAGCTCACCAGGCCGGGGCATAGGGAACACTGAAGCTTTCTTT	CASSPGRGIGNTEAFF
TRBV12-3/TRBV12-4	TRBJ2-5	-	-	TGTGCCAGCAGTTTCCTGTACCAAGAGACCCAGTACTTC	CASSFLYQETQYF
TRBV7-9	TRBJ2-3	-	-	TGTGCCAGCAGCTCCGGAGACACAGATACGCAGTATTTT	CASSSGDTDTQYF
TRBV6-1	TRBJ1-1	-	-	TGTGCCAGCAGTGAACAAGGGTACACTGAAGCTTTCTTT	CASSEQGYTEAFF
TRBV12-3/TRBV12-4	TRBJ1-2	-	few	TGTGCCAGCAGTTTAAGCATAGGGGCCGGCTACACCTTC	CASSLSIGAGYTF
TRBV15	TRBJ1-5	TRBD1	-	TGTGCCACCAGCGCCGACAGGGACCTTAGGGAGCCCCAGCATTTT	CATSADRDLREPQHF
TRBV30	TRBJ1-4	-	-	TGTGCCCAAACCGGGACCCGGGGTGAAAAACTGTTTTTT	CAQTGTRGEKLFF
TRBV5-4	TRBJ2-1	-	once	TGTGCCAGCAGCTTGCAAGGACAGTACAATGAGCAGTTCTTC	CASSLQGQYNEQFF
TRBV20-1	TRBJ2-5	-	-	TGCAGTGCTAATCATCAAGAGACCCAGTACTTC	CSANHQETQYF
TRBV4-1	TRBJ1-5	TRBD1	-	TGCGCCAGCAGCCGGGGTCCCGGACAGGGAGGACAGCCCCAGCATTTT	CASSRGPGQGGQPQHF
TRBV7-2	TRBJ1-1	TRBD1	-	TGTGCCAGCAGCTTAGGCCTGGGACAGGTGAACACTGAAGCTTTCTTT	CASSLGLGQVNTEAFF
TRBV9	TRBJ1-6	-	-	TGTGCCAGCAGCTCCCAACTCCTGAGCTCCTATAATTCACCCCTCCACTTT	CASSSQLLSSYNSPLHF
TRBV2	TRBJ1-2	TRBD1	-	TGTGCCAGCAGTGCCGGGTGGGACAGGCAGGGCTACACCTTC	CASSAGWDRQGYTF
TRBV7-9	TRBJ1-1	TRBD1	-	TGTGCCAGCAGCTTCCGGGGACAGGGGAATGAAGCTTTCTTT	CASSFRGQGNEAFF
TRBV6-2/TRBV6-3	TRBJ2-1	TRBD2	-	TGTGCCAGCAGTCAGACTAGCGGGGGGCGGCCCTACAATGAGCAGTTCTTC	CASSQTSGGRPYNEQFF
TRBV10-1	TRBJ2-1	-	-	TGCGCCACCCCGAGGGACACACCGGGACCGACGGAGGGCAATGAGCAGTTCTTC	CATPRDTPGPTEGNEQFF
TRBV20-1	TRBJ2-7	TRBD2	-	TGCAGTGCTAGTCCCCCGGCAGGCGGGCTAGCGGGGGGCTCCTACGAGCAGTACTTC	CSASPPAGGLAGGSYEQYF
TRBV25-1	TRBJ1-2	-	-	TGTGCCAGCAGTTCGACAGCTAACTATGGCTACACCTTC	CASSSTANYGYTF
TRBV10-3	TRBJ1-5	-	-	TGTGCCATCGGGGGAGGTAATAGCAATCAGCCCCAGCATTTT	CAIGGGNSNQPQHF
TRBV15	TRBJ2-2	TRBD1	-	TGTGCCACCAGCGTGGGACAGGGGGACACCGGGGAGCTGTTTTTT	CATSVGQGDTGELFF
TRBV4-1	TRBJ2-3	TRBD2	-	TGCGCCAGCAGCCAAGTTGTAAGCGGGGGGGCCCCTAGATCAGATACGCAGTATTTT	CASSQVVSGGAPRSDTQYF
TRBV7-8	TRBJ1-5	TRBD1	-	TGTGCCAGCAGCTTAGGAGGCGATGTAGGGGACAGGGGGCTTTACAATCAGCCCCAGCATTTT	CASSLGGDVGDRGLYNQPQHF